The 18 T cell receptor beta chains below come from one sample, sequenced in a study of T cells in Graves' hyperthyroidism and ophthalmopathy. Regions amplified from RNA transcripts were the TCR beta CDR3 regions. An initial round of RT-PCR targeting the TCR CDR3 relied on the HTBI primer set. MiXCR was run by TCRdb on the multiplex PCR reads, yielding one entry per CDR3 protein. The data hold 530,000 or so distinct CDR3 sequences, with 46% observed a single time. Sample: peripheral blood or thyroid tissue (not recorded which). The origin of the receptors is a woman aged 18-29 years with Graves' hyperthyroidism.

This chain uses TRBV7-9 with TRBJ2-5; D remains unclear. Germline values: CDR1 SEHNR, CDR2 FQNEAQ (reference sequence). Trimming left V 4 bases short and J 9 bases short, with 18 bases between. CDR3 length equals 14 residues. CDR3 coding DNA: TGTGCCAGCAGCTCCCTGACAAACCTGGAGCCCCAGTACTTC. Translated: CASSSLTNLEPQYF.

The chain links TRBV2 to TRBJ1-1, with a possible D match to TRBD1 (6 bases). Per germline, CDR1 SNHLY and CDR2 FYNNEI. The CDR3 has 17 amino acids. Deletions cut 3 bases from V and 0 bases from J, with 17 bases between. The CDR3 protein is CASSDWGPRVMNTEAFF. The CDR3 bases are TGTGCCAGCAGTGATTGGGGGCCGCGAGTCATGAACACTGAAGCTTTCTTT.

This clonotype was detected many times. This chain uses TRBV5-1 with TRBJ2-2; TRBD2 might be the D (5 bases). The CDR3 has 16 residues. CDR1 SGHRS and CDR2 YFSETQ come from the germline V gene. Deletions cut 0 bases from V and 0 bases from J, with 9 bases between. This CDR3 is CASSLVGRTNTGELFF. Here the CDR3 DNA reads TGCGCCAGCAGCTTGGTTGGGAGAACGAACACCGGGGAGCTGTTTTTT.

This clonotype has just one count. A much larger clone differs from this one at a single base, so this may be a read error. This chain connects TRBV24-1 to TRBJ1-2; no reliable D call. Trimming took 4 bases from V and 4 from J, leaving 9 bases between them. The CDR3 sequence is 13 residues long. Looked up from germline, CDR1 is KGHDR and CDR2 is SFDVKD. The CDR3 DNA is TGTGCCACCAGTGAAGTGATAGCCTATGGCTACACCTTC. This codes for CATSEVIAYGYTF.

This chain joins TRBV2 and TRBJ2-6; D is uncertain. This CDR3 region has 14 residues. The V gene's germline CDR1 is SNHLY and CDR2 FYNNEI. V was cut by 7 bases and J by 4 bases, with 11 bases left in between. CDR3 DNA: TGTGCCAGCAAGCAAGCAGACGGGGCCAACGTCCTGACTTTC. Encoded protein: CASKQADGANVLTF.

This clonotype appeared a few times. V gene TRBV29-1 combines with J gene TRBJ2-1; D unclear. Deletions cut 3 bases from V and 9 bases from J, with 18 bases between. Germline lookup yields CDR1 SQVTM and CDR2 ANQGSEA. CDR3 length: 14 residues. The CDR3 coding sequence is TGCAGCGTTGAGCCCGCTACGGAGCTTAGTGAGCAGTTCTTC. Translated: CSVEPATELSEQFF.

This clonotype was seen a few times. The rearrangement links TRBV7-2 to TRBJ2-7; TRBD1 matches 9 bases. The end of the DNA is better explained by TRBJ2-1, so the J call may be wrong. CDR1 SGHTA and CDR2 FQGNSA come from the germline V gene. The CDR3 consists of 15 residues. The CDR3 sequence is CASSSGQGIDNEQFF. In nucleotides, the CDR3 is TGTGCCAGCAGCTCCGGACAGGGGATTGACAATGAGCAGTTCTTC.

This clonotype occurred a few times. This sequence joins TRBV6-4 and TRBJ2-2; 7 nucleotides line up with TRBD2. The trim removed 6 bases at V and 5 bases at J, leaving 9 bases unmatched. The CDR3 runs 15 residues. Germline V gene sequence: CDR1 MRHNA, CDR2 SNTAGT. This chain's CDR3 is CASSQSAGETGELFF. CDR3 nucleotides: TGTGCCAGCAGCCAATCCGCGGGAGAAACCGGGGAGCTGTTTTTT.

In this sample, this clonotype turned up a few times. This CDR3 is missing its conserved last phenylalanine or tryptophan, likely due to a read error. The DNA is omitted, as the CDR3 cannot be located on it reliably, and the CDR3 follows TCRdb's listing. CDR3 sequence reads: CASSRRGP. The chain links TRBV7-9 to TRBJ2-2; the D call in the table, TRBD1, was not verified against the DNA. Termini included, the CDR3 measures 8 amino acids. Germline loops: CDR1 SEHNR, CDR2 FQNEAQ (reference sequence).

The chain recombines TRBV29-1 with TRBJ2-3, with TRBD1 as a possible D gene (6 bases). V was cut by 4 bases and J by 8 bases, with 10 bases left in between. Germline loops: CDR1 SQVTM, CDR2 ANQGSEA. The CDR3 covers 11 residues. The DNA of the CDR3 is TGCAGCGTTGGGGGGCCAGGTACGCAGTATTTT. It translates to CSVGGPGTQYF.

This clonotype showed up many times. This sequence joins TRBV4-3 and TRBJ2-7; possible D gene TRBD1, 5 bases. Trimming cost V 0 bases and J 2 bases, with 17 bases left between them. Germline CDR1 reads LGHNA; CDR2 reads YSLEER. CDR3 length: 17 residues. The CDR3: CASSQELGSGRTYEQYF. Written as DNA, the CDR3 is TGCGCCAGCAGCCAAGAGTTGGGGTCAGGGCGAACCTACGAGCAGTACTTC.

Only a few counts were recorded for this clonotype. The chain couples TRBV6-4 to TRBJ2-2; 10 bases fit TRBD1. With V trimmed by 6 bases and J by 7 bases, 8 bases remained unmatched. The CDR3 totals 15 residues. In germline, CDR1 is MRHNA, CDR2 SNTAGT. The chain's CDR3 is CASRLGTGESGELFF. As DNA, the CDR3 is TGTGCCAGCAGACTAGGGACAGGGGAGAGCGGGGAGCTGTTTTTT.

This clonotype was counted at least ten times. This chain joins TRBV10-3 and TRBJ2-7; D is undetermined. The CDR3 length is 14 residues. Trimming pared 5 bases from V and 2 bases from J, leaving 13 bases between. Germline-derived CDR1 and CDR2 are ENHRY and SYGVKD. As DNA, the CDR3 is TGTGCCATCAGTACCCCATCGCCCCCCTACGAGCAGTACTTC. This encodes CAISTPSPPYEQYF.

This clonotype was recorded many times. The genes are TRBV5-1 and TRBJ1-4; 9 bases match TRBD1. CDR3 length: 15 residues. Per germline, CDR1 SGHRS and CDR2 YFSETQ. The V and J ends lost 3 bases and 5 bases, in that order; junction bases with no gene match: 5. The CDR3 bases are TGCGCCAGCAGCTGGGGACAGGGCGGAAATGAAAAACTGTTTTTT. It codes for CASSWGQGGNEKLFF. Complete variable domain (other parts from reference TRBV5-1 and TRBJ1-4): KAGVTQTPRYLIKTRGQQVTLSCSPISGHRSVSWYQQTPGQGLQFLFEYFSETQRNKGNFPGRFSGRQFSNSRSEMNVSTLELGDSALYLCASSWGQGGNEKLFFGSGTQLSVL.

There are many counts of this clonotype. This chain links TRBV10-3 with TRBJ2-5; TRBD2 agrees at 13 bases. CDR3 size: 20 residues. The V segment lost 0 bases and the J segment 6 bases; nucleotides outside the gene matches: 16. The germline gives CDR1 ENHRY, CDR2 SYGVKD. The CDR3 loop reads CAISESGGTSGMNGVKTQYF. The CDR3 coding sequence is TGTGCCATCAGTGAGTCGGGCGGGACTAGCGGGATGAATGGAGTGAAGACCCAGTACTTC.

There are many counts of this clonotype. The chain couples TRBV7-8 to TRBJ2-5; D is unclear. The CDR3 totals 15 residues. V shed 1 base and J shed 2 bases, with 11 bases lying between them. CDR1 is SGHVS and CDR2 is FQNEAQ in the germline V gene. CDR3 bases: TGTGCCAGCAGCTTAGGAGGTTCACCTCAAGAGACCCAGTACTTC. This encodes CASSLGGSPQETQYF.

The chain employs TRBV29-1 and TRBJ2-3; D is unclear. The CDR3 has 13 amino acids. Trimming stripped 5 bases from V and 2 bases from J, with 11 bases between. Germline V lookup: CDR1 SQVTM, CDR2 ANQGSEA. The CDR3 spells CSVRRSNTDTQYF. CDR3 in DNA: TGCAGCGTTCGGCGGAGCAACACAGATACGCAGTATTTT.

A word on this clonotype: With a much larger clone just one base away, this may be a read error. This chain uses TRBV2 with TRBJ2-7; the D is unclear. The CDR3 has 13 amino acids. The germline gives CDR1 SNHLY, CDR2 FYNNEI. CDR3 in DNA: TGCGCCAGCAGCCAAGTCGAGGTCCACGGGCAGTACTTC. Amino acids: CASSQVEVHGQYF. Full variable domain (outside the CDR3, taken from reference TRBV2 and TRBJ2-7): EPEVTQTPSHQVTQMGQEVILRCVPISNHLYFYWYRQILGQKVEFLVSFYNNEISEKSEIFDDQFSVERPDGSNFTLKIRSTKLEDSAMYFCASSQVEVHGQYFGPGTRLTVT.